The 10 T cell receptor delta chains listed next were all sequenced from one sample in a study of gamma-delta chains in newborns, infants, children. TCRdb re-identified clones in the reads via CATT. This sample has over 2,000 delta-chain clones; 8.5% to 10% occur once, and the top ten carry about 16%. Sequenced: blood. These receptors came from a child who was a newborn, infant or young child, either healthy, febrile or measles-vaccinated (not recorded which).

This clone was detected a few times. The chain recombines TRDV2 with TRDJ3; TRDD3 is a possible D gene (6 bases). The germline CDR1 and CDR2 sequences are GEAIGNYY and EKD. Trimming removed 9 bases from V and 0 bases from J, with 14 bases in between. The CDR3 is made up of 16 amino acids. CDR3 sequence reads: CATMGGTSWDTRQMFF. CDR3 bases: TGTGCCACGATGGGGGGCACCTCCTGGGACACCCGACAGATGTTTTTC.

This clone is deemed medium-sized (0.01 to 0.1%). The chain couples TRDV2 to TRDJ2, with TRDD3 matching over 11 bases. CDR1 is GEAIGNYY and CDR2 is EKD in the germline V gene. The ends lost 3 bases at V and 0 bases at J; junction bases unmatched: 8. This CDR3 spans 18 amino acids. In DNA, the CDR3 is TGTGCCTGTGACTCACTACTACTGGGGGATACTTTGACAGCACAACTCTTCTTT. Translating gives CACDSLLLGDTLTAQLFF.

This clone was observed a few times. The amino acid sequence in TCRdb belongs to a much larger clone and departs from this DNA's translation at residue 15, likely a sequencing read error; the sequence shown is translated from the DNA. Other nucleotide sequences in the sample specify the same CDR3. V and J are TRDV1 and TRDJ1; D may be TRDD2 or TRDD3 (6 bases each). Germline V gives CDR1 TSWWSYY, CDR2 QGS. Trimming stripped 1 base from V and 9 bases from J, with 30 bases between. This CDR3 is built from 19 residues. For the CDR3, the DNA is TGTGCTCTTGGGGAACCTGAGGTTCCTATGTCTTTTAGGGGGAGACAACTCATCTTT. Its protein product is CALGEPEVPMSFRGRQLIF.

By its share, this clone is large. The sample holds other DNA sequences that translate to the same CDR3. This chain links TRDV2 with TRDJ3, with D unclear. Germline V gene lookup returns CDR1 GEAIGNYY and CDR2 EKD. Trimming stripped 0 bases from V and 0 bases from J, with 14 bases between. This CDR3 spans 19 amino acids. Written as DNA, the CDR3 is TGTGCCTGTGACACCGGACTGAAGAGAAGCTCCTGGGACACCCGACAGATGTTTTTC. This translates into CACDTGLKRSSWDTRQMFF.

This clone was detected a few times. This DNA's translation and the protein TCRdb lists, from a much larger clone, do not match at residue 11, likely due to a read error; the protein shown is translated from the DNA. The chain combines TRDV2 with TRDJ1, with no clear D. CDR1 GEAIGNYY and CDR2 EKD come from the germline V gene. Trimming removed 7 bases at V and 7 bases at J, with 27 bases between. The CDR3 has 16 residues. CDR3 DNA sequence: TGTGCCTGCACTTACCAGGGGCATTCGCCACGGGGTAAACTCATCTTT. This codes for CACTYQGHSPRGKLIF.

This clone was counted between two and nine times. V usage is TRAV29/DV5 and J usage is TRDJ1; 11 bases align to TRDD3. Germline values: CDR1 NSMFDY, CDR2 ISSIKDK. Germline trimming cut 0 bases from V and 0 bases from J; bases unmatched to any gene: 10. This CDR3 is built from 18 residues. The CDR3 region is CAASVSWGIPKDTDKLIF. The CDR3 DNA is TGTGCAGCAAGCGTATCCTGGGGGATACCCAAAGACACCGATAAACTCATCTTT. The whole variable domain, remainder taken from reference TRAV29/DV5 and TRDJ1, is DQQVKQNSPSLSVQEGRISILNCDYTNSMFDYFLWYKKYPAEGPTFLISISSIKDKNEDGRFTVFLNKSAKHLSLHIVPSQPGDSAVYFCAASVSWGIPKDTDKLIFGKGTRVTVEP.

Worth noting for this clone: The protein recorded in TCRdb does not match the translated DNA at residue 14; the protein presented here comes from translating the DNA. This sequence joins TRDV2 and TRDJ1, with 9 nucleotides matching TRDD3. V lost 2 bases to trimming and J lost 3 bases; unmatched junction nucleotides: 18. Per germline, CDR1 GEAIGNYY and CDR2 EKD. The length of the CDR3 is 19 residues. CDR3 amino acids: CACDIPVSTGGPYSDKLIF. The CDR3 DNA follows: TGTGCCTGTGACATACCGGTTTCTACTGGGGGACCGTACTCCGATAAACTCATCTTT.

Details on this clone: Possible read error: a much larger clone is one base away. Other nucleotide sequences from this sample produce the same CDR3. The gene calls are TRDV2 and TRDJ3, with TRDD3 matching 8 bases. Germline V gene sequence: CDR1 GEAIGNYY, CDR2 EKD. The length of the CDR3 is 16 residues. This CDR3 is CACDGIRSWDTRQMFF. In nucleotides, the CDR3 is TGTGCCTGTGACGGGATACGCTCCTGGGACACCCGGCAGATGTTTTTC.

This clone occurred a few times. This may be a read error, as it is one base from a much larger clone. The sample contains more than one DNA sequence encoding this CDR3. V usage is TRDV1 and J usage is TRDJ1; 9 bases are a match to TRDD3. Germline assignment: CDR1 TSWWSYY and CDR2 QGS. The CDR3 has 19 amino acids. The CDR3 region has the DNA TGTGCTCTCGGGGAACCTGAGGTTCCTATGTCTTTTAGGGGGATACAACTCATCTTT. This encodes CALGEPEVPMSFRGIQLIF.

This clone was seen more than once but under ten times. The protein held in TCRdb is that of a much larger clone and does not match this DNA's translation at residue 11, likely because of a read error; the protein shown is translated from the DNA. The chain uses TRDV2 and TRDJ2, with TRDD3 identical over 9 bases. Germline CDR1 and CDR2: GEAIGNYY and EKD. The CDR3 contains 18 residues. The trim removed 3 bases at V and 1 base at J, leaving 11 bases unmatched. The CDR3 spells CACDGLGDPLVLTAQLFF. The CDR3 region has the DNA TGTGCCTGTGACGGTCTGGGGGATCCTCTAGTTTTGACAGCACAACTCTTCTTT.